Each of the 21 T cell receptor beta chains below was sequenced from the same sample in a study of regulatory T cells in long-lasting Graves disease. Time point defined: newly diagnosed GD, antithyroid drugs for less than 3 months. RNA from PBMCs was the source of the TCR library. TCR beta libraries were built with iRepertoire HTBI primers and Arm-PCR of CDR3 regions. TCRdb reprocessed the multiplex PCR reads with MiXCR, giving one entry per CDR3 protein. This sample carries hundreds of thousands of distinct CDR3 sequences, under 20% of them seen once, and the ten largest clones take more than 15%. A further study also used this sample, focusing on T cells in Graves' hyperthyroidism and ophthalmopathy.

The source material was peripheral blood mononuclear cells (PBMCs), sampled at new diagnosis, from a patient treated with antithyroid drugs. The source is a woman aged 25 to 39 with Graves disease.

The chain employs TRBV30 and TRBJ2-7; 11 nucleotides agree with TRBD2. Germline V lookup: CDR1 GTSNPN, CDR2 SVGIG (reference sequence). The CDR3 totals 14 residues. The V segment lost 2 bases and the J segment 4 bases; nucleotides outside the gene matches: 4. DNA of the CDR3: TGTGCCTGGAGTCTAGCGGGAGGAGGGTACGAGCAGTACTTC. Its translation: CAWSLAGGGYEQYF.

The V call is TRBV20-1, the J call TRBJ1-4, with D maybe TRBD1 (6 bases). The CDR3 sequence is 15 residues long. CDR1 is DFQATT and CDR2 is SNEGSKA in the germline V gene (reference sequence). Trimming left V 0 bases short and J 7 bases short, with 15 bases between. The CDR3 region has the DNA TGCAGTGCTAGAGATTATAGGGGGGTGGGTGAAAAACTGTTTTTT. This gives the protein CSARDYRGVGEKLFF.

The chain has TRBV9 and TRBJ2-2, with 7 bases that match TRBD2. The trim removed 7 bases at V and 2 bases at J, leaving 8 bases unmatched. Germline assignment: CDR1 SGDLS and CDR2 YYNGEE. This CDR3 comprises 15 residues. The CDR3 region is CASRQTAGNTGELFF. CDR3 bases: TGTGCCAGCCGACAGACAGCGGGAAACACCGGGGAGCTGTTTTTT.

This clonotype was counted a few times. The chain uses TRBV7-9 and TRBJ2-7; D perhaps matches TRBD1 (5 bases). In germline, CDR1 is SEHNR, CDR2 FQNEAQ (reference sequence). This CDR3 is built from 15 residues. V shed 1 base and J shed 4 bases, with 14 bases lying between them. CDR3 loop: CASSLEGRPVYEQYF. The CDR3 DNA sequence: TGTGCCAGCAGCTTAGAGGGGCGGCCAGTTTACGAGCAGTACTTC.

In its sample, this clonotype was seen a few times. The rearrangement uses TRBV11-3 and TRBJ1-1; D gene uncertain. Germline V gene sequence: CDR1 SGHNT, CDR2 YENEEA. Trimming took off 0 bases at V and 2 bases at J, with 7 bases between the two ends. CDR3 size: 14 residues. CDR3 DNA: TGTGCCAGCAGCTTAGACGGGATAAACACTGAAGCTTTCTTT. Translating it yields CASSLDGINTEAFF.

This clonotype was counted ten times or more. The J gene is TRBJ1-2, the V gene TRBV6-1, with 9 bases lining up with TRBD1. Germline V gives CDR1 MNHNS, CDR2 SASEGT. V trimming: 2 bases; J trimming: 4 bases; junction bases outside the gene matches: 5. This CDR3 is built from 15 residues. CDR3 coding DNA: TGTGCCAGCAGTGAATTCACAGGGGGCATCTATGGCTACACCTTC. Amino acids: CASSEFTGGIYGYTF.

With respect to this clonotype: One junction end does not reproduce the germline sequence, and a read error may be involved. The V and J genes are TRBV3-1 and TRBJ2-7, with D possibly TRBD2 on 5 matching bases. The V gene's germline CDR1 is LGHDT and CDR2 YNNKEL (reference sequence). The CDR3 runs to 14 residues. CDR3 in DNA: TGTGCCAGCAGCCTTAACCTACTAGGCTACGAGCAGTGCTTC. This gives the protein CASSLNLLGYEQCF.

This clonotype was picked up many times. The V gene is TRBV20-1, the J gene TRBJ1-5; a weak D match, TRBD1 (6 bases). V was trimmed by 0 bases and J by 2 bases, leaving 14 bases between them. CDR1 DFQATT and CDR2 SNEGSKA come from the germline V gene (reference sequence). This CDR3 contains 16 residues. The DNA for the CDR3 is TGCAGTGCTAGAGATCAGGAGGGGGTCGGCAATCAGCCCCAGCATTTT. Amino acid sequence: CSARDQEGVGNQPQHF.

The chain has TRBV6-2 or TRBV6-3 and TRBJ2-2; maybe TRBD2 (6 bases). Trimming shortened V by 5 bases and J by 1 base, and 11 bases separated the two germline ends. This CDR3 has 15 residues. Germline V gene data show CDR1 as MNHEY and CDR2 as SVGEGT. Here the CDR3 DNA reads TGTGCCAGCAGTGTGGGAGGTCGGAACACCGGGGAGCTGTTTTTT. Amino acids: CASSVGGRNTGELFF.

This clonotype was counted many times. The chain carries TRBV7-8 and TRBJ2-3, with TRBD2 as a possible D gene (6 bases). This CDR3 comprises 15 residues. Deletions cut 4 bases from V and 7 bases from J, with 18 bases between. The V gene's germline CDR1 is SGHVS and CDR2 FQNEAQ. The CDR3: CASSSGGVGENTQYF. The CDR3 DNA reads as TGTGCCAGCAGCTCGGGCGGGGTGGGGGAGAATACGCAGTATTTT. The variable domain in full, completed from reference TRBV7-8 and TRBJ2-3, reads GAGVSQSPRYKVAKRGQDVALRCDPISGHVSLFWYQQALGQGPEFLTYFQNEAQLDKSGLPSDRFFAERPEGSVSTLKIQRTQQEDSAVYLCASSSGGVGENTQYFGPGTRLTVL.

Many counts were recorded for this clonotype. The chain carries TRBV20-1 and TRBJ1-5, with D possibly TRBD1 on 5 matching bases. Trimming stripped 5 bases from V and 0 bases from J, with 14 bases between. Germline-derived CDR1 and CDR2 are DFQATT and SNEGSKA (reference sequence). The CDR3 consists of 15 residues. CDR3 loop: CSAGGGFSSNQPQHF. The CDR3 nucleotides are TGCAGTGCTGGGGGGGGATTTTCTAGCAATCAGCCCCAGCATTTT.

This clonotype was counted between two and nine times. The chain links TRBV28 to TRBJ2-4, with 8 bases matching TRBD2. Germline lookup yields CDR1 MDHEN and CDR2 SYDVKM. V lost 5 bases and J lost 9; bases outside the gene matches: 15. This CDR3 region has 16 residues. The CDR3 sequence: CASSPWTGGENGIQYF. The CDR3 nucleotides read TGTGCCAGCAGTCCCTGGACGGGGGGGGAAAATGGCATTCAGTACTTC.

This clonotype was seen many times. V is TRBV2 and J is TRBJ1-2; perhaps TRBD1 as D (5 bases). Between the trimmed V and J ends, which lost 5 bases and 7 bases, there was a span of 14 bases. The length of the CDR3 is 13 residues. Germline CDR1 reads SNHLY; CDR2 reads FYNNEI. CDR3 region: CASSRGGNFGYTF. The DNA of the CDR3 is TGTGCCAGCAGTCGCGGGGGGAATTTTGGCTACACCTTC.

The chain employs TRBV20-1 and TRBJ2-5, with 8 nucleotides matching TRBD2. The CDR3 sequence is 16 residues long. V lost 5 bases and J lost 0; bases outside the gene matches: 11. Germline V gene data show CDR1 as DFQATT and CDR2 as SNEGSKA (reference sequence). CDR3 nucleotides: TGCAGTGCTGTTGGAGCGGGAGTGGGGCACCAAGAGACCCAGTACTTC. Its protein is CSAVGAGVGHQETQYF.

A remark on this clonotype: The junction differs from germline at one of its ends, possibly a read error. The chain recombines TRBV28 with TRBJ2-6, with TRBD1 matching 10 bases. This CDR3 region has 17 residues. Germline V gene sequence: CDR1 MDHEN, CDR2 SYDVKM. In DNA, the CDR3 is TGTGCCAGCAGTTTAGGGGACAGGGGTTCCGGGGCCAACGTCCTGGCTTTC. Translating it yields CASSLGDRGSGANVLAF.

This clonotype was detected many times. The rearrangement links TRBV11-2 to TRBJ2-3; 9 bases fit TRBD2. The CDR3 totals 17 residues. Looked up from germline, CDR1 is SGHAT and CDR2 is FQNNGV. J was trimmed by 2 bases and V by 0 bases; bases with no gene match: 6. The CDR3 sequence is CASSLDPTSGPTDTQYF. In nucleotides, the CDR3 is TGTGCCAGCAGCTTAGATCCGACTAGCGGACCCACAGATACGCAGTATTTT.

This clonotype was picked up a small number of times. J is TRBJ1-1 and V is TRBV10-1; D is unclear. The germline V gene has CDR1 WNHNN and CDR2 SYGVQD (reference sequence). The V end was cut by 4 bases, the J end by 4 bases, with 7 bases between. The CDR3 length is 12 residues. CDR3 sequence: CASSGLGTEAFF. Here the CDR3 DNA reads TGCGCCAGCAGTGGTCTGGGCACTGAAGCTTTCTTT.

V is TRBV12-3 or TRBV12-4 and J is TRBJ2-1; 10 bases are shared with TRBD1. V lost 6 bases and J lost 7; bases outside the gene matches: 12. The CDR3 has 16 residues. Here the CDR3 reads CASRRPGTGALNEQFF. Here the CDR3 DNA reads TGTGCCAGCAGAAGACCCGGGACAGGGGCCTTAAATGAGCAGTTCTTC.

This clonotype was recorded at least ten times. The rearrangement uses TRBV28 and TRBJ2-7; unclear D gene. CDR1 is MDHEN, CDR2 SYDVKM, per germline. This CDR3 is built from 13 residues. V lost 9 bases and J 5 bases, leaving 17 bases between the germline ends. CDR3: CASFSPPAHEQYF. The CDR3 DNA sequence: TGTGCCAGTTTTTCTCCCCCGGCTCACGAGCAGTACTTC.

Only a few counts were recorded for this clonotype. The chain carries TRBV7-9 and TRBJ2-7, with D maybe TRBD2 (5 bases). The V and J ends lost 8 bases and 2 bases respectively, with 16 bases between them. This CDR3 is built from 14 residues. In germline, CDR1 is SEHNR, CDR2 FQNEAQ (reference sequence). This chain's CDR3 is CASGGFRIPYEQYF. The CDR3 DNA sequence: TGTGCCAGCGGCGGGTTCAGGATACCCTACGAGCAGTACTTC.

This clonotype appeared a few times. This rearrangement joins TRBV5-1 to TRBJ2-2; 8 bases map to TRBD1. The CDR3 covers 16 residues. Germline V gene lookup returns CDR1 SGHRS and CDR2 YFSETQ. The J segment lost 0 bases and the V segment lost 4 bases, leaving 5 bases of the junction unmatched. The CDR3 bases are TGCGCCAGCAGCCGACAGGGGAGGTCGAACACCGGGGAGCTGTTTTTT. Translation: CASSRQGRSNTGELFF.